This T cell receptor beta chain was retrieved from a study of blood T cell repertoires in COVID-19. Study-level background: The analysed material was cDNA or gDNA that came from T cells, B-cell-depleted T cells, or PBMCs.

CDR1 is SEHNR and CDR2 is FQNEAQ in the germline V gene (reference sequence). The V gene lost 5 bases and the J gene lost 4 bases, with 14 bases spanning the gap. The CDR3 runs 14 residues. The study recruited people aged 18 to 89 years across some 23 US areas. Authors' processing steps: Estimates of nucleated cell counts were drawn from the amplification of reference gene primers. Produced via immunoSEQ multiplex PCR; TCRdb's table is partial and in-frame only. V, J and clone size are those of that table, while D and trimming were read from the DNA. The table records 200,000 or so clones, roughly 90% of them present only once.

The sequenced material came from PBMCs or T cells enriched from blood (not recorded which). The TCR originated in a woman aged 25 to 39 who had recovered from COVID-19. This chain connects TRBV7-9 to TRBJ1-2, with D tentatively TRBD1 (5 bases). CDR3 protein: CASSGLTDTYGYTF. CDR3 in DNA: TGTGCCAGCAGCGGCCTGACAGATACCTATGGCTACACCTTC.